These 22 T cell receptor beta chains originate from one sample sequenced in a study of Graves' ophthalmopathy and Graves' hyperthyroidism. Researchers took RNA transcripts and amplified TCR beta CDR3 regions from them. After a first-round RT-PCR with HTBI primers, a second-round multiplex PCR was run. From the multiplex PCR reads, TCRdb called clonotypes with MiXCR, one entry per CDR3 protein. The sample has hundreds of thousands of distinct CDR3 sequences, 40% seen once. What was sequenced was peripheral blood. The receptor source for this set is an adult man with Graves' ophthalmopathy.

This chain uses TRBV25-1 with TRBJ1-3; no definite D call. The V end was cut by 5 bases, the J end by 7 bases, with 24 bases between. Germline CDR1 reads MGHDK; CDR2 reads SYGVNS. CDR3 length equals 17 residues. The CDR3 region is CASSSPGVIRLGNTIYF. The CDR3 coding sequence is TGTGCCAGCAGTTCCCCTGGCGTCATCCGCTTAGGGAACACCATATATTTT.

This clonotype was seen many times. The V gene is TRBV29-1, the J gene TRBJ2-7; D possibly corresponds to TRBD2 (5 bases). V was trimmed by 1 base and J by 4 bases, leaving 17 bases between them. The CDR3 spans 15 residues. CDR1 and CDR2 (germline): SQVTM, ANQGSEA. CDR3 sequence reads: CSVEGEGGDPYEQYF. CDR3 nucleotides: TGCAGCGTTGAAGGTGAGGGCGGCGACCCATACGAGCAGTACTTC.

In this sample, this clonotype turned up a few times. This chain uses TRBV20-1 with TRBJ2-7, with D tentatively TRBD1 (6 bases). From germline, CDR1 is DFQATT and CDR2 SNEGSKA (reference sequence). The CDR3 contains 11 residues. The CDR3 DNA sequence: TGCAAAGCTAACAGGGACTACGAGCAGTACTTC. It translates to CKANRDYEQYF.

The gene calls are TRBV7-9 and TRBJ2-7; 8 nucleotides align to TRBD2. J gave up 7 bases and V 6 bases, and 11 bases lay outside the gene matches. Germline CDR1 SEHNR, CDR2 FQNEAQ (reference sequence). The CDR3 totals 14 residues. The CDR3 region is CASSSGGGLWEQYF. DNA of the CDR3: TGTGCCAGCAGTTCCGGCGGGGGGCTTTGGGAGCAGTACTTC.

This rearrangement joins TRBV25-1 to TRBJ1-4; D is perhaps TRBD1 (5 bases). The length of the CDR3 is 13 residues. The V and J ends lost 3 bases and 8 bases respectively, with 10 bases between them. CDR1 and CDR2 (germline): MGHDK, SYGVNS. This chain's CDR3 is CASSEQGLEKLFF. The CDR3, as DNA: TGTGCCAGCAGTGAGCAGGGACTCGAAAAACTGTTTTTT.

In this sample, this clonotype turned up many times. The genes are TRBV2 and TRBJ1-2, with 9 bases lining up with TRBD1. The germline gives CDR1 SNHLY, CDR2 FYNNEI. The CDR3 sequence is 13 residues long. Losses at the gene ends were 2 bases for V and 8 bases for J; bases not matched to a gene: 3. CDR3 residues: CASSETQGAGYTF. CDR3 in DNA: TGTGCCAGCAGTGAAACACAGGGGGCAGGCTACACCTTC.

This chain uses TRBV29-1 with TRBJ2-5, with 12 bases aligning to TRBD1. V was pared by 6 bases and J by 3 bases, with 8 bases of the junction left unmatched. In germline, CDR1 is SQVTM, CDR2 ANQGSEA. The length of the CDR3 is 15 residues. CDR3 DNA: TGCAGCGTGCTTCCGGGACAGGGGGCGGAAGAGACCCAGTACTTC. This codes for CSVLPGQGAEETQYF.

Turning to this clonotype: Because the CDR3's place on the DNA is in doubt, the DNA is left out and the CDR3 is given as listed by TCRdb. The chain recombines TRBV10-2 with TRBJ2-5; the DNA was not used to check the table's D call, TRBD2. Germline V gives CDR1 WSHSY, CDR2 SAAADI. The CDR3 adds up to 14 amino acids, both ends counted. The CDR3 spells CACSARRGRETQYF.

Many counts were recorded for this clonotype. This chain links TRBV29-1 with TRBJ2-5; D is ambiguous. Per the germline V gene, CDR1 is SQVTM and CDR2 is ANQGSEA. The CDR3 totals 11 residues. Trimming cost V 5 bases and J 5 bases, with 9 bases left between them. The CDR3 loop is CSVIVGETQYF. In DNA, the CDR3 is TGCAGCGTTATAGTAGGGGAGACCCAGTACTTC.

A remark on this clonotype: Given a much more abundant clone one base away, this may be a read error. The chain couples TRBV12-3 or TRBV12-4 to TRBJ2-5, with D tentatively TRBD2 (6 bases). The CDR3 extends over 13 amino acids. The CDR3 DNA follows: TGTGCCGGCAGTTTTAGCGGAGAAGAGACCCAGTACTTC. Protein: CAGSFSGEETQYF.

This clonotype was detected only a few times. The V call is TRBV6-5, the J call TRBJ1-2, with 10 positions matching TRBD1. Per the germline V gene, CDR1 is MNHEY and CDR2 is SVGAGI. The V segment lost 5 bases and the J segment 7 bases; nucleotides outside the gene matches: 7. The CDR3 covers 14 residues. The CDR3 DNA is TGTGCCAGCAGTCCCGGGACAGGGGATAGTGGCTACACCTTC. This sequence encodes CASSPGTGDSGYTF.

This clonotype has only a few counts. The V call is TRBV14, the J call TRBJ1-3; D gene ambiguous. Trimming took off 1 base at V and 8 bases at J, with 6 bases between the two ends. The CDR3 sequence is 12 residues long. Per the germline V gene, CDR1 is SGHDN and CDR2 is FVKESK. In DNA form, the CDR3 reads TGTGCCAGCAGCCAAGGCCCGGACACCATATATTTT. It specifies CASSQGPDTIYF.

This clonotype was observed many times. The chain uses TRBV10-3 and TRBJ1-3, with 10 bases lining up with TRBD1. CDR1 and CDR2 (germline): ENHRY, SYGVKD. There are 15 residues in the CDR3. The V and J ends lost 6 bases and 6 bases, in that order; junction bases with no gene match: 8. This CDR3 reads CAIRTGTGEKNTIYF. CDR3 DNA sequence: TGTGCCATCAGGACCGGGACAGGGGAAAAAAACACCATATATTTT.

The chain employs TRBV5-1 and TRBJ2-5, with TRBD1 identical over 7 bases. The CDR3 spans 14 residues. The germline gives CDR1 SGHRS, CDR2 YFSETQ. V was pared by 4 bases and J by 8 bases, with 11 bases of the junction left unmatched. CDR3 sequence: CASSQPGQHATQYF. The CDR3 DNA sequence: TGCGCCAGCAGCCAACCGGGACAGCACGCAACCCAGTACTTC.

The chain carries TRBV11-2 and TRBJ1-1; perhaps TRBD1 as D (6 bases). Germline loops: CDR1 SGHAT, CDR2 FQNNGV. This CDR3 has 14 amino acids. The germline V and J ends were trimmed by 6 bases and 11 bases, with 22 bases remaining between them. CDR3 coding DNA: TGTGCCAGCAGTTACGGCGGGGGCTGGGATTGGGCTTTCTTT. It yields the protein CASSYGGGWDWAFF.

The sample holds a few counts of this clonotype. CDR3 bases: TGTGCCAGCAGTGGACAGGGGGCTAACTCTGGGGCCAACGTCCTGACTTTC. Translated: CASSGQGANSGANVLTF. The chain links TRBV5-4 to TRBJ2-6; 11 bases align to TRBD1. The germline V gene has CDR1 SGHNT and CDR2 YYREEE (reference sequence). CDR3 length: 17 amino acids. Trimming at V came to 5 bases and at J to 0 bases, leaving 4 bases not matched to a gene.

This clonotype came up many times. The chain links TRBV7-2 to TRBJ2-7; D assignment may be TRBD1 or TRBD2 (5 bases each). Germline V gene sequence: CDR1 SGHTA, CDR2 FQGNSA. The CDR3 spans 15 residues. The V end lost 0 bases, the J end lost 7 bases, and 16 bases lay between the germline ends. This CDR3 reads CASSLAGYGATEQYF. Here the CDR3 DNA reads TGTGCCAGCAGCTTAGCAGGGTACGGGGCGACAGAGCAGTACTTC.

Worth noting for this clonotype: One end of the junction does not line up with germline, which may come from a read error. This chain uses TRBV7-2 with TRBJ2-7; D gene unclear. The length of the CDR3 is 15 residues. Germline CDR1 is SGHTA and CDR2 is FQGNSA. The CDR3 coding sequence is TGTGCCAGCAGCTTAATTCTAGTTCCGAAATACGAGCAGTGCTTC. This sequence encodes CASSLILVPKYEQCF.

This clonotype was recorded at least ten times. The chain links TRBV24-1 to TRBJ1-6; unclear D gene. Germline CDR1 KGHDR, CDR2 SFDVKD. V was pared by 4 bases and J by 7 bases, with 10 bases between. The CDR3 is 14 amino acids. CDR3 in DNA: TGTGCCACCAGTGACAGCAATTGGAATTCACCCCTCCACTTT. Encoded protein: CATSDSNWNSPLHF.

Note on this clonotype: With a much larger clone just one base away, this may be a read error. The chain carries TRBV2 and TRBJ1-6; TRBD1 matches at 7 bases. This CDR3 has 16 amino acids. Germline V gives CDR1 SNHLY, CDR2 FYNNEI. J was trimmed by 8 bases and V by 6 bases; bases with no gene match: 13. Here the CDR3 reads CASSEVEGALDSPLHF. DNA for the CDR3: TGTGCCAGCAGCGAGGTAGAGGGGGCTTTAGATTCACCCCTCCACTTT.

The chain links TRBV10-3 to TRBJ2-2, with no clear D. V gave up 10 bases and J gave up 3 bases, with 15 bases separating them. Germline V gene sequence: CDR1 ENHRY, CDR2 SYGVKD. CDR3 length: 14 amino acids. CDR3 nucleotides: TGTGCCAGCAGGATTGAAACTTACACCGGGGAGCTGTTTTTT. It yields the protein CASRIETYTGELFF.

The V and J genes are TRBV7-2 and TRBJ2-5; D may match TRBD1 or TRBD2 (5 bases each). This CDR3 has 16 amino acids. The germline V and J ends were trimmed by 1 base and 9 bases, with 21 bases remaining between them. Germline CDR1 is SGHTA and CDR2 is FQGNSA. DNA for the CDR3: TGTGCCAGCAGCTTAGAGACTGGGGGTAGCAATCAGCCCCAGTACTTC. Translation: CASSLETGGSNQPQYF.